The 24 T cell receptor beta chains reported below all come from one sample, sequenced in a study of response to subunit inactivated influenza vaccine. TCRdb independently ran MiXCR on the RT-PCR reads; one entry per CDR3 protein. This table has roughly 710,000 distinct CDR3 sequences, 14% appearing once. Sequencing used PBMCs from blood, obtained roughly 2 weeks before vaccination. All receptors derive from a man aged 50-59 years who received an inactivated influenza vaccine.

This clonotype has a count of ten or more. The rearrangement links TRBV4-1 to TRBJ2-1, with TRBD2 matching over 11 bases. In germline, CDR1 is MGHRA, CDR2 YSYEKL. V lost 4 bases, J lost 0 bases, and 17 bases stayed unmatched. The CDR3 length is 21 residues. CDR3 amino acids: CASSPKGGGTSGRSSYNEQFF. CDR3 nucleotides: TGCGCCAGCAGCCCAAAGGGGGGCGGGACTAGCGGAAGGAGCTCCTACAATGAGCAGTTCTTC.

The rearrangement uses TRBV2 and TRBJ2-1; 7 bases line up with TRBD2. V was pared by 7 bases and J by 0 bases, with 15 bases of the junction left unmatched. This CDR3 has 18 residues. Germline V lookup: CDR1 SNHLY, CDR2 FYNNEI. The CDR3 spells CASTGGRAGAHSYNEQFF. In DNA, the CDR3 is TGTGCCAGCACGGGGGGACGGGCGGGAGCCCACTCCTACAATGAGCAGTTCTTC.

In this sample, this clonotype turned up a few times. Written as DNA, the CDR3 is TGTGCCAGCAGTGCGCGGGAGGGCCCTCCTCCCTACAATGAGCAGTTCTTC. Protein product: CASSAREGPPPYNEQFF. V usage is TRBV7-2 and J usage is TRBJ2-1, with 9 bases matching TRBD2. V was pared by 6 bases and J by 2 bases, with 11 bases of the junction left unmatched. CDR1 SGHTA and CDR2 FQGNSA come from the germline V gene. This CDR3 is built from 17 residues.

This clonotype was picked up many times. The V and J genes are TRBV7-8 and TRBJ2-7, with TRBD1 matching 9 bases. The CDR3 consists of 15 residues. Germline V gene data show CDR1 as SGHVS and CDR2 as FQNEAQ. V lost 5 bases, J lost 3 bases, and 8 bases stayed unmatched. The CDR3 here is CASSPRGQGNYEQYF. CDR3 nucleotide sequence: TGTGCCAGCAGCCCGCGGGGACAGGGCAACTACGAGCAGTACTTC.

The rearrangement joins TRBV12-3 or TRBV12-4 to TRBJ2-1, with TRBD2 matching 7 bases. The CDR3 spans 16 residues. The V and J ends lost 2 bases and 7 bases, in that order; junction bases with no gene match: 11. CDR3 bases: TGTGCCAGCAGTTTATGGGGCGGGAGTGATTCGAATGAGCAGTTCTTC. Its translation: CASSLWGGSDSNEQFF.

This clonotype appeared a few times. The chain uses TRBV7-9 and TRBJ2-2, with D hard to call. From germline, CDR1 is SEHNR and CDR2 FQNEAQ (reference sequence). V lost 5 bases and J 0 bases, leaving 10 bases between the germline ends. CDR3 length: 15 residues. The chain's CDR3 is CASSGRWTNTGELFF. In DNA, the CDR3 is TGTGCCAGCAGCGGTAGATGGACGAACACCGGGGAGCTGTTTTTT.

This chain links TRBV3-1 with TRBJ2-7; TRBD1 matches at 7 bases. Looked up from germline, CDR1 is LGHDT and CDR2 is YNNKEL (reference sequence). The CDR3 is 15 amino acids. V shed 1 base and J 3 bases; nucleotides not matched to a gene: 6. The CDR3 region is CASSQAPGQFYEQYF. CDR3 nucleotide sequence: TGTGCCAGCAGCCAAGCCCCGGGACAGTTCTACGAGCAGTACTTC.

The chain is built from TRBV2 and TRBJ2-1, with D perhaps matching TRBD1 or TRBD2 (7 bases each). V dropped 6 bases and J dropped 6 bases, with 18 bases sitting between them. The CDR3 loop spans 15 amino acids. Germline-derived CDR1 and CDR2 are SNHLY and FYNNEI. The CDR3 here is CASSRDTRGGNEQFF. The DNA for the CDR3 is TGTGCCAGCAGCCGAGACACCAGGGGGGGCAATGAGCAGTTCTTC.

This CDR3 reads CASSQTGISAGNTIYF. The CDR3 coding sequence is TGTGCCAGCAGCCAGACAGGAATCTCTGCTGGAAACACCATATATTTT. This chain uses TRBV3-1 with TRBJ1-3; D may be TRBD1 (6 bases). The CDR3 covers 16 residues. Germline CDR1 is LGHDT and CDR2 is YNNKEL (reference sequence). Trimming pared 3 bases from V and 2 bases from J, leaving 14 bases between.

There are a few counts of this clonotype. The chain carries TRBV21-1 and TRBJ1-1; TRBD1 is the table's D call and was not checked against the DNA. TRBV21-1 is annotated as a pseudogene. The length of the CDR3 is 15 residues. The DNA of the CDR3 is TGTGCCAGCAGCGGGGCGGGACACACGAACACTGAAGCTTTCTTT. This gives the protein CASSGAGHTNTEAFF.

This clonotype was picked up a small number of times. The gene calls are TRBV12-3 or TRBV12-4 and TRBJ2-2; no reliable D call. V was pared by 1 base and J by 3 bases, with 9 bases between. The CDR3 contains 15 residues. The CDR3 sequence is CASSLGLWDTGELFF. CDR3 in DNA: TGTGCCAGCAGTTTAGGGCTCTGGGACACCGGGGAGCTGTTTTTT.

The J gene is TRBJ1-6, the V gene TRBV20-1; TRBD1 matches 7 bases. CDR1 and CDR2 (germline): DFQATT, SNEGSKA (reference sequence). Trimming took 1 base from V and 3 from J; bases not matched to a gene: 15. This CDR3 has 19 amino acids. CDR3 protein: CSARGEIFRDSIYNSPLHF. The CDR3 bases are TGCAGTGCTAGAGGTGAAATTTTCCGGGACAGTATCTATAATTCACCCCTCCACTTT.

This clonotype was counted ten times or more. This chain uses TRBV7-9 with TRBJ2-2, with D possibly being TRBD2 (5 bases). V lost 5 bases and J lost 1, with 8 bases in between. The CDR3 loop spans 14 amino acids. CDR1 is SEHNR and CDR2 is FQNEAQ in the germline V gene (reference sequence). The CDR3 region is CASSPSGNTGELFF. The CDR3, as DNA: TGTGCCAGCAGCCCCAGCGGGAACACCGGGGAGCTGTTTTTT. The full variable domain, its missing parts supplied by reference TRBV7-9 and TRBJ2-2, is DTGVSQNPRHKITKRGQNVTFRCDPISEHNRLYWYRQTLGQGPEFLTYFQNEAQLEKSRLLSDRFSAERPKGSFSTLEIQRTEQGDSAMYLCASSPSGNTGELFFGEGSRLTVL.

CDR3 nucleotides: TGTGCCAGCAGTTACTTTGTAGCGGGAGGCACAGATACGCAGTATTTT. Its translation is CASSYFVAGGTDTQYF. The genes are TRBV6-5 and TRBJ2-3, with 9 bases fitting TRBD2. The CDR3 length is 16 residues. The junction had 3 bases not matched to a gene; V was cut back by 1 base and J by 1 base. CDR1 is MNHEY and CDR2 is SVGAGI in the germline V gene.

As DNA, the CDR3 is TGTGCCAGCAGCGTAGGAGGGGGACTAGCGGACGAGCAGTACTTC. As protein: CASSVGGGLADEQYF. The V call is TRBV9, the J call TRBJ2-7; 11 bases are shared with TRBD2. The CDR3 loop spans 15 amino acids. Germline-derived CDR1 and CDR2 are SGDLS and YYNGEE. V gave up 0 bases and J gave up 5 bases; unmatched junction bases: 4.

The table lists this clonotype with many counts. The rearrangement uses TRBV18 and TRBJ2-3; the match to TRBD2 covers 9 bases. The CDR3 spans 15 residues. CDR1 is KGHSH, CDR2 LQKENI, per germline. The junction had 4 bases not matched to a gene; V was cut back by 4 bases and J by 2 bases. In nucleotides, the CDR3 is TGTGCCAGCTCACTAGCGGGGGCCCTCACAGATACGCAGTATTTT. This translates into CASSLAGALTDTQYF. The full variable domain, rest sourced from reference TRBV18 and TRBJ2-3, is NAGVMQNPRHLVRRRGQEARLRCSPMKGHSHVYWYRQLPEEGLKFMVYLQKENIIDESGMPKERFSAEFPKEGPSILRIQQVVRGDSAAYFCASSLAGALTDTQYFGPGTRLTVL.

This clonotype was detected ten times or more. The chain employs TRBV11-2 and TRBJ2-4, with D maybe TRBD2 (5 bases). Germline V gene data show CDR1 as SGHAT and CDR2 as FQNNGV. V was clipped by 3 bases and J by 8 bases, with 5 bases between them. This CDR3 is 11 amino acids long. This CDR3 is CASSFGDIQYF. For the CDR3, the DNA is TGTGCCAGCAGCTTCGGGGACATTCAGTACTTC.

Only a few counts were recorded for this clonotype. This chain uses TRBV4-1 with TRBJ1-5, with D unclear. CDR1 and CDR2 (germline): MGHRA, YSYEKL. With 0 bases removed from V and 2 bases from J, the gap between germline ends came to 11 bases. The CDR3 is 16 residues long. The CDR3: CASSQESFKGNQPQHF. DNA for the CDR3: TGCGCCAGCAGCCAAGAAAGTTTTAAGGGCAATCAGCCCCAGCATTTT.

This chain joins TRBV12-3 or TRBV12-4 and TRBJ2-5; D uncertain. Trimming pared 5 bases from V and 2 bases from J, leaving 12 bases between. CDR3 length equals 14 residues. The CDR3: CASSASFGQETQYF. The CDR3 DNA reads as TGTGCCAGCAGTGCGTCGTTTGGACAAGAGACCCAGTACTTC.

V is TRBV11-1 and J is TRBJ2-3, with no clear D. This CDR3 has 18 amino acids. V dropped 0 bases and J dropped 2 bases, with 18 bases sitting between them. Germline CDR1 reads SGHAT; CDR2 reads FQDESV (reference sequence). The CDR3 nucleotides read TGTGCCAGCAGCTTAGCGCGGCCACAGTCAGCTAACACAGATACGCAGTATTTT. The encoded protein is CASSLARPQSANTDTQYF. Using reference TRBV11-1 and TRBJ2-3 for the parts outside the CDR3, the full variable domain is EAEVAQSPRYKITEKSQAVAFWCDPISGHATLYWYRQILGQGPELLVQFQDESVVDDSQLPKDRFSAERLKGVDSTLKIQPAELGDSAMYLCASSLARPQSANTDTQYFGPGTRLTVL.

This clonotype came up a few times. The J gene is TRBJ1-3, the V gene TRBV12-3 or TRBV12-4; no clear D gene. The CDR3 spans 12 residues. Trimming took off 7 bases at V and 0 bases at J, with 4 bases between the two ends. The CDR3 here is CASMGSGNTIYF. The CDR3 DNA sequence: TGTGCCAGCATGGGCTCTGGAAACACCATATATTTT.

This clonotype was recorded a few times. This chain connects TRBV4-1 to TRBJ2-7; 8 bases agree with TRBD2. CDR1 is MGHRA, CDR2 YSYEKL, per germline. The CDR3 runs to 17 residues. Trimming removed 4 bases from V and 0 bases from J; junction bases left unmatched: 11. The chain's CDR3 is CASSPPLLAGSSYEQYF. DNA for the CDR3: TGCGCCAGCAGCCCCCCCCTCTTAGCGGGGAGCTCCTACGAGCAGTACTTC.

This clonotype was observed at least ten times. The J gene is TRBJ2-7, the V gene TRBV7-9, with a possible D match to TRBD2 (6 bases). V was trimmed by 5 bases and J by 9 bases, leaving 23 bases between them. The germline V gene encodes CDR1 SEHNR and CDR2 FQNEAQ (reference sequence). The length of the CDR3 is 15 residues. CDR3 nucleotide sequence: TGTGCCAGCAGCCCGCCGGGACTCACTGATAACGGGCAGTACTTC. This translates into CASSPPGLTDNGQYF.

This clonotype occurred a few times. The rearrangement links TRBV29-1 to TRBJ2-5; perhaps TRBD1 as D (7 bases). Trimming shortened V by 7 bases and J by 2 bases, and 20 bases separated the two germline ends. Germline-derived CDR1 and CDR2 are SQVTM and ANQGSEA. The CDR3 spans 15 residues. The CDR3 spells CSAWAGTTGQETQYF. The CDR3 nucleotides are TGCAGCGCGTGGGCGGGGACGACAGGGCAAGAGACCCAGTACTTC.